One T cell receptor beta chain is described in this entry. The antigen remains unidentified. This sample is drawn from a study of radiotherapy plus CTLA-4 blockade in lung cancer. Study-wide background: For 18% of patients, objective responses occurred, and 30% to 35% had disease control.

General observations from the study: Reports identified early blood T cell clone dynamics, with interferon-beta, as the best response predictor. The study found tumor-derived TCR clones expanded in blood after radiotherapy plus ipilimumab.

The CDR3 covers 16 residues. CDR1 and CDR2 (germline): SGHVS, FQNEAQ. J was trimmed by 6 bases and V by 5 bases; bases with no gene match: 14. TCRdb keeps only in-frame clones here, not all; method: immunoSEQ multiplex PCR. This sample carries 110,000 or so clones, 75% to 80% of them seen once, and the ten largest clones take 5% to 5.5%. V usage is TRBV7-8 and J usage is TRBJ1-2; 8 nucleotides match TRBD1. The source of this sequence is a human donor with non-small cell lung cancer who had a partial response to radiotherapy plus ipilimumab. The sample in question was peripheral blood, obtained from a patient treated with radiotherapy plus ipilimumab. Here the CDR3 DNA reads TGTGCCAGCAGCCCGAGTCCCCCGCAGGGGGCACATGGCTACACCTTC. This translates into CASSPSPPQGAHGYTF.